This paragraph covers one TCR beta chain sequence. Its matching antigen is unknown. Time point here: sample taken at primary tumor resection. The cohort: 65 to 80 early-stage, untreated non-small cell lung cancer patients. This entry belongs to a study of spatial heterogeneity in lung cancer. At the level of the study: Alpha-chain sequences were consistently detected in smaller numbers than beta-chain sequences. General study findings and limits: Follow-up blood showed ubiquitous expanded tumor TCRs less than blood at resection did.

MiXCR was run by TCRdb on the 5' RACE reads, yielding one entry per CDR3 protein. This sample has approximately 92,000 distinct CDR3 sequences, with 10% to 15% found just once. The source is a male donor with early-stage non-small cell lung cancer. The sequences come from PBMCs, collected at surgery.

The CDR3 nucleotides are TGCAGCGTTCTTGCGGGAGGGTCCACCTACGAGCAGTACTTC. Translated: CSVLAGGSTYEQYF. The chain links TRBV29-1 to TRBJ2-7, with 9 positions matching TRBD2. Germline V CDR1 and CDR2: SQVTM, ANQGSEA. V trimming: 5 bases; J trimming: 2 bases; junction bases outside the gene matches: 7. The CDR3 covers 14 residues.